This TCR beta chain was obtained from a study of CXCR3-negative and CXCR3-positive naive CD8 T cells. Study conclusions and caveats: TRB CDR3 properties indicated TCR strength, while surface CD5 was similar across naive subsets. CXCR3-positive naive cells had more hydrophobic TRB CDR3s than CXCR3-negative naive cells.

The CDR3 runs to 15 residues. Germline V gene data show CDR1 as SEHNR and CDR2 as FQNEAQ (reference sequence). Each TRB cDNA library was prepared by 5' RACE (with UMI labels). No DNA is given; TCRdb re-called the 5' RACE reads and lists each CDR3 protein once. Its clone listing holds approximately 100,000 distinct CDR3 sequences. About this clonotype itself: Its antigen is as yet unknown.

Sequencing used naive CXCR3+ CD8+ T cells from blood. Indicated subset: CD45RO-CCR7+CD27+CD95- naive CD8+ T cells expressing CXCR3 (TNR3+). The TCR comes from a human donor in good health. Some clones in this sample may be carry-over from other donors' samples. The J gene is TRBJ1-2, the V gene TRBV7-9; TCRdb returns TRBD1, unconfirmable since there is no DNA. The CDR3 spells CASSLATGGSSGYTF.